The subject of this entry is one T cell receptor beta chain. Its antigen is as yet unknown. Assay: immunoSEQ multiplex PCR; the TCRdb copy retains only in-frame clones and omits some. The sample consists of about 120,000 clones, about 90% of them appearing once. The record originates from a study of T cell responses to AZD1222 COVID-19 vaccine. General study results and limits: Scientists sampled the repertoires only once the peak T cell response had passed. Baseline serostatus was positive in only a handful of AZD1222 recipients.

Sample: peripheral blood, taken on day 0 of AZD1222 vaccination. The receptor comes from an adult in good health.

The CDR3 spells CASSHWTGHSGNTIYF. Here the CDR3 DNA reads TGTGCCAGCAGCCACTGGACGGGACATTCTGGAAACACCATATATTTT. The gene calls are TRBV3-1 (or the pseudogene TRBV3-2) and TRBJ1-3; maybe TRBD1 (6 bases). The CDR3 is 16 amino acids. CDR1 and CDR2 (germline): LGHDT, YNNKEL (reference sequence). V was shortened by 3 bases and J by 1 base, with 13 bases between the two germline ends.